The 26 T cell receptor beta chains below all came from one sample that was sequenced in a study of cytomegalovirus exposure and HLA in healthy donors. Some clones are missing from TCRdb's copy, which holds only in-frame ones; the method was immunoSEQ multiplex PCR. The sample includes some 120,000 clones, around 92% of them seen just once. Material for sequencing was PBMCs. All receptors derive from a man aged 30 to 45 in good health and CMV-seronegative.

This sequence joins TRBV11-1 and TRBJ2-1, with 7 bases aligning to TRBD1. The V and J ends lost 4 bases and 4 bases, in that order; junction bases with no gene match: 10. The CDR3 sequence is 16 residues long. Germline V gives CDR1 SGHAT, CDR2 FQDESV (reference sequence). DNA of the CDR3: TGTGCCAGCAGCTCGACAGGGATGGGGGTGTACAATGAGCAGTTCTTC. It codes for CASSSTGMGVYNEQFF.

V gene TRBV9 combines with J gene TRBJ1-6, with 7 bases matching TRBD1. CDR3 size: 14 residues. Germline-derived CDR1 and CDR2 are SGDLS and YYNGEE. J gave up 8 bases and V 0 bases, and 2 bases lay outside the gene matches. CDR3 coding DNA: TGTGCCAGCAGCGTAGGTGACAGGGATTCACCCCTCCACTTT. It codes for CASSVGDRDSPLHF.

This chain joins TRBV6-5 and TRBJ2-3, with D perhaps TRBD2 (5 bases). The V and J ends lost 6 bases and 7 bases respectively, with 8 bases between them. There are 11 residues in the CDR3. Germline assignment: CDR1 MNHEY and CDR2 SVGAGI. Written as DNA, the CDR3 is TGTGCCAGCAGCTCGACTAATACGCAGTATTTT. Its translation: CASSSTNTQYF.

This chain connects TRBV7-2 to TRBJ2-2; D might be TRBD2 (6 bases). CDR3 length: 16 residues. Germline-derived CDR1 and CDR2 are SGHTA and FQGNSA. Trimming cost V 5 bases and J 4 bases, with 17 bases left between them. The CDR3 protein is CASSPLFGGFTGELFF. CDR3 in DNA: TGTGCCAGCAGCCCCCTTTTCGGGGGATTCACCGGGGAGCTGTTTTTT.

This chain links TRBV5-1 with TRBJ2-2; a possible D gene is TRBD2 (7 bases). Germline assignment: CDR1 SGHRS and CDR2 YFSETQ. This CDR3 is built from 16 residues. Trimming pared 4 bases from V and 5 bases from J, leaving 18 bases between. The CDR3 region has the DNA TGCGCCAGCAGCCCCGAAGGCGGGGGCTGGACCGGGGAGCTGTTTTTT. Translated: CASSPEGGGWTGELFF. The entire variable domain, with the rest obtained from reference TRBV5-1 and TRBJ2-2, is as follows: KAGVTQTPRYLIKTRGQQVTLSCSPISGHRSVSWYQQTPGQGLQFLFEYFSETQRNKGNFPGRFSGRQFSNSRSEMNVSTLELGDSALYLCASSPEGGGWTGELFFGEGSRLTVL.

Regarding this clone: Other DNA sequences in the same sample also yield this CDR3. The rearrangement joins TRBV6-5 to TRBJ1-2, with 8 bases that match TRBD1. V was pared by 5 bases and J by 7 bases, with 6 bases of the junction left unmatched. Germline CDR1 and CDR2: MNHEY and SVGAGI. The CDR3 contains 13 residues. The DNA of the CDR3 is TGTGCCAGCAGTCTCCAGGGGGCTCTTGGCTACACCTTC. It specifies CASSLQGALGYTF.

The V gene is TRBV4-2, the J gene TRBJ1-4; D is ambiguous. The V gene lost 0 bases and the J gene lost 6 bases, with 14 bases spanning the gap. The V gene's germline CDR1 is LGHNA and CDR2 YNFKEQ. The CDR3 runs to 16 residues. The CDR3 is CASSQDMGWGDEKLFF. The CDR3 DNA follows: TGTGCCAGCAGCCAAGATATGGGGTGGGGAGATGAAAAACTGTTTTTT.

The chain is built from TRBV5-6 and TRBJ2-1; D unclear. Trimming took 4 bases from V and 1 from J, leaving 9 bases between them. CDR3 length equals 14 residues. Germline V lookup: CDR1 SGHDT, CDR2 YYEEEE. This CDR3 reads CASSAQASYNEQFF. The CDR3 DNA is TGTGCCAGCAGCGCCCAAGCGTCCTACAATGAGCAGTTCTTC.

The rearrangement links TRBV19 to TRBJ1-1, with 8 bases aligning to TRBD1. The ends lost 8 bases at V and 3 bases at J; junction bases unmatched: 14. From germline, CDR1 is LNHDA and CDR2 SQIVND (reference sequence). The CDR3 is 16 amino acids. The CDR3 sequence is CASREWTGRKDTEAFF. The CDR3 nucleotides are TGTGCCAGTCGGGAGTGGACAGGGAGGAAGGACACTGAAGCTTTCTTT.

This sequence joins TRBV6-5 and TRBJ1-1, with a possible D match to TRBD1 (6 bases). V was trimmed by 2 bases and J by 5 bases, leaving 9 bases between them. CDR1 and CDR2 from the germline V gene are MNHEY and SVGAGI. The CDR3 is made up of 13 amino acids. The CDR3 region is CASSYTGKTEAFF. The CDR3 DNA is TGTGCCAGCAGTTACACAGGGAAGACTGAAGCTTTCTTT.

The sample holds one count of this clone. The chain links TRBV19 to TRBJ1-1; D ambiguous. Trimming stripped 4 bases from V and 3 bases from J, with 12 bases between. CDR3 size: 14 residues. The germline V gene encodes CDR1 LNHDA and CDR2 SQIVND (reference sequence). The CDR3 bases are TGTGCCAGTAGTACCAGGAGGTCGGACACTGAAGCTTTCTTT. Translating it yields CASSTRRSDTEAFF.

V usage is TRBV7-9 and J usage is TRBJ1-1; D unresolved. V dropped 3 bases and J dropped 3 bases, with 11 bases sitting between them. Looked up from germline, CDR1 is SEHNR and CDR2 is FQNEAQ (reference sequence). This CDR3 has 14 residues. The CDR3, as DNA: TGTGCCAGCAGCTTGACACAAAGTCACACTGAAGCTTTCTTT. As protein: CASSLTQSHTEAFF.

This chain uses TRBV27 with TRBJ1-1, with 8 bases lining up with TRBD1. The germline CDR1 and CDR2 sequences are MNHEY and SMNVEV (reference sequence). Trimming at V came to 1 base and at J to 3 bases, leaving 4 bases not matched to a gene. The CDR3 runs 15 residues. The CDR3 nucleotides are TGTGCCAGCAGTTTATTAGGGACAGGCTACACTGAAGCTTTCTTT. The encoded protein is CASSLLGTGYTEAFF.

The rearrangement links TRBV7-3 to TRBJ1-1; the D is unclear. Trimming pared 5 bases from V and 0 bases from J, leaving 7 bases between. CDR1 SGHTA and CDR2 FQGTGA come from the germline V gene. CDR3 size: 13 residues. DNA of the CDR3: TGTGCCAGCAGCGAACAGTTGAACACTGAAGCTTTCTTT. This gives the protein CASSEQLNTEAFF. The whole variable domain, filled in from reference TRBV7-3 and TRBJ1-1, reads GAGVSQTPSNKVTEKGKYVELRCDPISGHTALYWYRQSLGQGPEFLIYFQGTGAADDSGLPNDRFFAVRPEGSVSTLKIQRTERGDSAVYLCASSEQLNTEAFFGQGTRLTVV.

The chain couples TRBV7-9 to TRBJ1-2; 12 nucleotides line up with TRBD1. CDR3 length: 15 residues. CDR1 SEHNR and CDR2 FQNEAQ come from the germline V gene (reference sequence). The J segment lost 6 bases and the V segment lost 5 bases, leaving 7 bases of the junction unmatched. The CDR3 loop reads CASSPPGTGGDGYTF. DNA for the CDR3: TGTGCCAGCAGCCCTCCCGGGACAGGGGGCGATGGCTACACCTTC.

V is TRBV29-1 and J is TRBJ1-1; TRBD1 is a possible D gene (5 bases). Germline CDR1 SQVTM, CDR2 ANQGSEA. The V gene lost 4 bases and the J gene lost 1 base, with 7 bases spanning the gap. The CDR3 is made up of 12 amino acids. The CDR3 sequence is CSVGGGNTEAFF. The DNA of the CDR3 is TGCAGCGTTGGGGGGGGGAACACTGAAGCTTTCTTT.

The table lists this clone with a few counts. The chain combines TRBV28 with TRBJ2-1; D not resolved. Deletions cut 6 bases from V and 6 bases from J, with 6 bases between. The CDR3 has 11 amino acids. Germline CDR1 MDHEN, CDR2 SYDVKM. This CDR3 is CASRRSNEQFF. CDR3 in DNA: TGTGCCAGCAGGAGGAGCAATGAGCAGTTCTTC.

The V and J genes are TRBV18 and TRBJ1-1; D unresolved. V lost 3 bases and J 6 bases, leaving 11 bases between the germline ends. This CDR3 has 13 residues. CDR1 KGHSH and CDR2 LQKENI come from the germline V gene. The CDR3 nucleotides are TGTGCCAGCTCACCTCGGCACAGCTCTGAAGCTTTCTTT. Amino acid sequence: CASSPRHSSEAFF.

The CDR3 protein is CASNGRVEAFF. CDR3 nucleotides: TGTGCCAGTAACGGGCGGGTTGAAGCTTTCTTT. The V gene is TRBV19, the J gene TRBJ1-1; no clear D. There are 11 residues in the CDR3. Trimming removed 7 bases from V and 7 bases from J, with 10 bases in between. Germline CDR1 is LNHDA and CDR2 is SQIVND (reference sequence).

V gene TRBV27 combines with J gene TRBJ1-2; D is possibly TRBD1 (6 bases). Germline CDR1 reads MNHEY; CDR2 reads SMNVEV (reference sequence). The V end was cut by 4 bases, the J end by 4 bases, with 16 bases between. The CDR3 runs 15 residues. DNA of the CDR3: TGTGCCAGCAGTTCCTATAGGACAGCACTCTATGGCTACACCTTC. Translated: CASSSYRTALYGYTF.

The chain is built from TRBV6-5 and TRBJ2-5, with 8 bases lining up with TRBD2. This CDR3 is built from 14 residues. CDR1 is MNHEY and CDR2 is SVGAGI in the germline V gene. The junction had 9 bases not matched to a gene; V was cut back by 5 bases and J by 7 bases. Here the CDR3 reads CASSRGLAGGTQYF. CDR3 bases: TGTGCCAGCAGTAGAGGGCTAGCGGGTGGGACCCAGTACTTC.

This chain joins TRBV5-8 and TRBJ2-5; 8 bases align to TRBD1. Trimming cost V 9 bases and J 5 bases; bases outside gene matches: 21. There are 17 residues in the CDR3. Per germline, CDR1 SGHTS and CDR2 YDEGEE. CDR3 coding DNA: TGTGCCAACGAACCCAAGGACAGGGATTTTTACGGGGAGACCCAGTACTTC. This translates into CANEPKDRDFYGETQYF.

The CDR3 DNA reads TGTGCCAGCAGCACCAGCGGGGCCACAGATACGCAGTATTTT. This sequence encodes CASSTSGATDTQYF. The chain employs TRBV28 and TRBJ2-3, with 7 bases matching TRBD2. V trimming: 6 bases; J trimming: 2 bases; junction bases outside the gene matches: 5. Germline V gene lookup returns CDR1 MDHEN and CDR2 SYDVKM. The CDR3 contains 14 residues.

The J gene is TRBJ2-3, the V gene TRBV7-9; 12 bases match TRBD2. The CDR3 covers 15 residues. Trimming at V came to 5 bases and at J to 4 bases, leaving 4 bases not matched to a gene. Germline CDR1 and CDR2: SEHNR and FQNEAQ (reference sequence). For the CDR3, the DNA is TGTGCCAGCAGCAGACTAGCGGGGGTGGCAGATACGCAGTATTTT. This sequence encodes CASSRLAGVADTQYF. Combining the CDR3 with reference TRBV7-9 and TRBJ2-3 gives the whole variable domain DTGVSQNPRHKITKRGQNVTFRCDPISEHNRLYWYRQTLGQGPEFLTYFQNEAQLEKSRLLSDRFSAERPKGSFSTLEIQRTEQGDSAMYLCASSRLAGVADTQYFGPGTRLTVL.

V usage is TRBV28 and J usage is TRBJ2-3; D may be TRBD1 (8 bases). CDR1 and CDR2 (germline): MDHEN, SYDVKM. Trimming took 8 bases from V and 3 from J, leaving 21 bases between them. The CDR3 totals 16 residues. The CDR3 DNA sequence: TGTGCCAGCGGGAGGGGTGCAGGGGGCTTAACAGATACGCAGTATTTT. Protein product: CASGRGAGGLTDTQYF.

The rearrangement joins TRBV28 to TRBJ2-3; no definite D call. Germline V gene data show CDR1 as MDHEN and CDR2 as SYDVKM. V gave up 2 bases and J gave up 6 bases, with 6 bases separating them. The CDR3 spans 12 residues. CDR3 residues: CASSLETDTQYF. The CDR3 DNA sequence: TGTGCCAGCAGTTTAGAGACTGATACGCAGTATTTT.